This section outlines one T cell receptor beta chain sequence together with its context. The antigen remains undetermined. Time point in this sample: pre-sensitization, week 0. Treatment meaning: therapeutic diphenylcyclopropenone sensitization with weekly scalp DPC. Researchers sampled blood before each patch test went on. The CDR3 spans 14 residues. V was clipped by 1 base and J by 4 bases; unmatched bases: 2. This specimen comes from a study of human T cells and chemical hapten exposure. For the study at large: 2% DPC applied to a roughly 2 cm by roughly 2 cm arm area sensitized donors. Per-sample TCR yield variability stemmed mainly from small pooled library volume differences.

TCRdb processed the RACE reads anew with MiXCR; each CDR3 protein has one entry. The table lists some 250,000 distinct CDR3 sequences, approximately 8% of them singletons. Study observations and caveats: Controls formed significantly fewer large CDR3 similarity clusters than expanded TCRs did.

This receptor was identified in a man younger than 35 with alopecia areata. Some clones in this sample may be carry-over from other donors' samples. The sequencing used whole blood, collected in connection with sensitization to the hapten diphenylcyclopropenone (DPC). This sequence joins TRBV12-3 or TRBV12-4 and TRBJ2-3, with 7 bases matching TRBD1. The CDR3 loop is CASSLEGGADTQYF. CDR3 nucleotides: TGTGCCAGCAGTTTAGAAGGGGGCGCAGATACGCAGTATTTT.